One sample yielded the 3 T cell receptor beta chains listed below, sequenced in a study of T-cell reconstitution after alpha-beta-depleted transplantation in children. Molecular barcoding with unique molecular identifiers was used for the TCRbeta library. TCRdb reprocessed the PCR reads via MiXCR and lists one record per CDR3 protein. Of 300,000 to 400,000 distinct CDR3 sequences listed, around 16% are singletons. The material was PBMCs, mostly from graft donor cells, obtained 360 days after TCRalphabeta/CD19-depleted stem cell transplant. These receptors all stem from a male patient aged 2 to 10 who had a stem cell transplant for acute lymphoblastic leukemia, so the T cells may come from the graft donor.

J is TRBJ2-1 and V is TRBV30; 10 bases match TRBD2. V trimming: 6 bases; J trimming: 2 bases; junction bases outside the gene matches: 7. The CDR3 contains 15 residues. Germline-derived CDR1 and CDR2 are GTSNPN and SVGIG (reference sequence). The CDR3 sequence is CACLPLAGTYNEQFF. The CDR3 nucleotides read TGTGCCTGTCTCCCACTAGCGGGGACCTACAATGAGCAGTTCTTC. Full variable domain (rest looked up from reference TRBV30 and TRBJ2-1): SQTIHQWPATLVQPVGSPLSLECTVEGTSNPNLYWYRQAAGRGLQLLFYSVGIGQISSEVPQNLSASRPQDRQFILSSKKLLLSDSGFYLCACLPLAGTYNEQFFGPGTRLTVL.

The V call is TRBV18, the J call TRBJ2-7; TRBD1 aligns across 7 bases. The germline gives CDR1 KGHSH, CDR2 LQKENI. Unmatched junction bases numbered 4, after V lost 3 bases and J lost 8 bases. There are 12 residues in the CDR3. In nucleotides, the CDR3 is TGTGCCAGCTCACCCCGACAGGGAAAGCAGTACTTC. This sequence encodes CASSPRQGKQYF.

The rearrangement joins TRBV7-9 to TRBJ2-7, with D perhaps matching TRBD1 (6 bases). Trimming shortened V by 6 bases and J by 8 bases, and 23 bases separated the two germline ends. The CDR3 contains 15 residues. Germline CDR1 SEHNR, CDR2 FQNEAQ (reference sequence). In DNA form, the CDR3 reads TGTGCCAGCAGTTTATCCACAGGGATGGCATTGAAGCAGTACTTC. Protein: CASSLSTGMALKQYF. The full variable domain, in which reference TRBV7-9 and TRBJ2-7 provide the parts outside the CDR3, is DTGVSQNPRHKITKRGQNVTFRCDPISEHNRLYWYRQTLGQGPEFLTYFQNEAQLEKSRLLSDRFSAERPKGSFSTLEIQRTEQGDSAMYLCASSLSTGMALKQYFGPGTRLTVT.